This TCR beta chain was recovered during a study of somatic mutations in cytotoxic T cells in rheumatoid arthritis. Under the authors' procedure: Matching published virus-specific TCRB sequences was rare for patient CD8+ clones that were larger than 1%. The table came from immunoSEQ multiplex PCR; TCRdb's copy has only in-frame clones and leaves some out. The V and J calls and clone size come from that table; D and trimming were worked out from the DNA. The sample consists of tens of thousands of clones, around 87% of them appearing once. V trimming: 0 bases; J trimming: 0 bases; junction bases outside the gene matches: 8. The germline V gene encodes CDR1 MGHRA and CDR2 YSYEKL. The CDR3 is 19 residues long.

The chain recombines TRBV4-1 with TRBJ2-6; 7 nucleotides align to TRBD2. The sequenced material came from CD8+ T cells sorted from blood. This TCR came from an adult with rheumatoid arthritis. The CDR3 DNA reads TGCGCCAGCAGCCAAGAATACGCGGGGGTACTCTCTGGGGCCAACGTCCTGACTTTC. Translated, it gives CASSQEYAGVLSGANVLTF.